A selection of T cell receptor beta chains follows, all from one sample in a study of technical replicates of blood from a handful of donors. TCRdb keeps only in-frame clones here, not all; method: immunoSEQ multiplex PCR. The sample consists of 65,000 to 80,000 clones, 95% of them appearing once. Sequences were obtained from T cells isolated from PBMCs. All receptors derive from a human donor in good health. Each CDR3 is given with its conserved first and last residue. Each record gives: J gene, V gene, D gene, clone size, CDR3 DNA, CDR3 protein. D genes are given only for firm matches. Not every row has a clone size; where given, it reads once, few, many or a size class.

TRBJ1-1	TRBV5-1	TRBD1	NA	TGCGCCAGCAGCTTGGGGACAGGGATGAACACTGAAGCTTTCTTT	CASSLGTGMNTEAFF
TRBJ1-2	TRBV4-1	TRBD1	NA	TGCGCCAGCAGCCGAGGGACAGGGGTGGGCCCTGGCTACACCTTC	CASSRGTGVGPGYTF
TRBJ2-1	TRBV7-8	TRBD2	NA	TGTGCCAGCAGCCTGGGACTAGCTGGAGGTGAGCAGTTCTTC	CASSLGLAGGEQFF
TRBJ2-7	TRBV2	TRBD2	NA	TGTGCCAGCAGTGATGAGCGGGGGGGCGGTTACGAGCAGTACTTC	CASSDERGGGYEQYF
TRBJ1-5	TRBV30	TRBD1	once	TGTGCCTGGAGTAAGGGACAGGGGGCCGGTCAGCCCCAGCATTTT	CAWSKGQGAGQPQHF
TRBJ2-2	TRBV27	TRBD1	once	TGTGCCAGCGCCATTAACACAGGGGGCCCCACCGGGGAGCTGTTTTTT	CASAINTGGPTGELFF
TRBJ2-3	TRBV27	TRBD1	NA	TGTGCCAGCAGTTTATCGATTCCGAGACAGGGTCGCGTAAGCACAGATACGCAGTATTTT	CASSLSIPRQGRVSTDTQYF
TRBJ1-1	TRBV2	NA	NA	TGTGCCAGCGGAAGGGGCGGAAGGAACACTGAAGCTTTCTTT	CASGRGGRNTEAFF
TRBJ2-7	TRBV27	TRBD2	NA	TGTGCCACAAAAGTGACTAGCGGGAGCTCCTACGAGCAGTACTTC	CATKVTSGSSYEQYF
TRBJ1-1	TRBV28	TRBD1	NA	TGTGCCAGCAGTACGGAGACAGGGAGAGTCACTGAAGCTTTCTTT	CASSTETGRVTEAFF
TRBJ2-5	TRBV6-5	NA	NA	TGTGCCAGCAGCCAGGGACAAGAGACCCAGTACTTC	CASSQGQETQYF
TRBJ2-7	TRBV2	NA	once	TGTGCCAGCATACAGGGACCCTACGAGCAGTACTTC	CASIQGPYEQYF
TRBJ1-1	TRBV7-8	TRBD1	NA	TGTGCCAGCAGTCCGACAGGGGTTATCACTGAAGCTTTCTTT	CASSPTGVITEAFF
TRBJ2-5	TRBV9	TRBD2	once	TGTGCCAGCAGCACCGTTCCCGGTGGGGGACTAGTAATGGAGACCCAGTACTTC	CASSTVPGGGLVMETQYF
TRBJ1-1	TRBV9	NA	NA	TGTGCCAGCAGCGTAGGAGGGGGTGGGAACACTGAAGCTTTCTTT	CASSVGGGGNTEAFF
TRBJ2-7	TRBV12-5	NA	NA	TGTGCTAGTGGTTTGGTAAGCGCCTACGAGCAGTACTTC	CASGLVSAYEQYF
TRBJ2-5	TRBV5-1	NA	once	TGCGCCAGCAGCTTGACAGGGTTAGGCCAAGAGACCCAGTACTTC	CASSLTGLGQETQYF
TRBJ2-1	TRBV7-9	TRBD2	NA	TGTGCCAGCAGAGGGACTAGCGGGGGGGCCGGTGAGCAGTTCTTC	CASRGTSGGAGEQFF
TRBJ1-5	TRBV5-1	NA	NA	TGCGCCAGCAGCTTGGCCCCAAATCAGCCCCAGCATTTT	CASSLAPNQPQHF
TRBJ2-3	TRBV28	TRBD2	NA	TGTGCCAGCAGTCGCCCGGGACTAGCATCAGATACGCAGTATTTT	CASSRPGLASDTQYF
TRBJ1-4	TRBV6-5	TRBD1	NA	TGTGCCAGCAGTTACTCGGGCAGGGGGAATGAAAAACTGTTTTTT	CASSYSGRGNEKLFF
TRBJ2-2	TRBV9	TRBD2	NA	TGTGCCAGCAGCGTAGGGGGGGGGACCGGGGAGCTGTTTTTT	CASSVGGGTGELFF
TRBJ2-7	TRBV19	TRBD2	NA	TGTGCCAGTAGTATACGGCCTAGCGGGAGAACCATCTCTTTGGAGCAGTACTTC	CASSIRPSGRTISLEQYF
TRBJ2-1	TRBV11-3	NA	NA	TGTGCCAGCAGCTTAGACAGTTACAATGAGCAGTTCTTC	CASSLDSYNEQFF
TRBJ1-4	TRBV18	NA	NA	TGTGCCAGCTCACCACCGAACGGTTTTGAAAAACTGTTTTTT	CASSPPNGFEKLFF
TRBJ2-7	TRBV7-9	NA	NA	TGTGCCAGCCACGGGGAGTCATGGGAGCAGTACTTC	CASHGESWEQYF